Listed here are 26 T cell receptor beta chains from one sample, sequenced in a study of blood T cell repertoires in COVID-19. Libraries were prepared by immunoSEQ multiplex PCR; TCRdb keeps only in-frame clonotypes and omits some of them. The table lists fewer than 250,000 clones, over 80% of them singletons, with approximately 3% in the top ten. Sequenced input: PBMCs or T cells enriched from blood (not recorded which). The receptors stem from a woman under 40 who had been exposed to COVID-19.

This rearrangement joins TRBV6-5 to TRBJ1-2; 9 positions agree with TRBD1. Germline-derived CDR1 and CDR2 are MNHEY and SVGAGI. Losses at the gene ends were 0 bases for V and 7 bases for J; bases not matched to a gene: 9. The length of the CDR3 is 16 residues. CDR3 DNA sequence: TGTGCCAGCAGTTACTCTGGGACAGGGAATGTTGGTGGCTACACCTTC. Translating it yields CASSYSGTGNVGGYTF.

This chain links TRBV5-1 with TRBJ1-3; D is ambiguous. This CDR3 comprises 15 residues. CDR1 and CDR2 (germline): SGHRS, YFSETQ. Trimming took 0 bases from V and 0 from J, leaving 7 bases between them. CDR3 protein: CASSLGTVSGNTIYF. CDR3 bases: TGCGCCAGCAGCTTGGGAACAGTCTCTGGAAACACCATATATTTT.

The chain joins TRBV6-4 to TRBJ2-7, with TRBD2 identical over 8 bases. CDR1 is MRHNA and CDR2 is SNTAGT in the germline V gene. Germline trimming cut 4 bases from V and 3 bases from J; bases unmatched to any gene: 11. There are 16 residues in the CDR3. DNA for the CDR3: TGTGCCAGCAGTGGGCCCCCCGGGACTAGAGACTACGAGCAGTACTTC. It translates to CASSGPPGTRDYEQYF.

This clone was counted a few times. The V and J genes are TRBV19 and TRBJ1-1; the D gene is possibly TRBD1 (6 bases). Germline CDR1 reads LNHDA; CDR2 reads SQIVND (reference sequence). Trimming removed 7 bases from V and 1 base from J, with 28 bases in between. The CDR3 extends over 19 amino acids. This CDR3 is CASTRRRGAPGVWNTEAFF. The CDR3 DNA sequence: TGTGCCAGTACTAGACGTCGGGGGGCCCCAGGGGTTTGGAACACTGAAGCTTTCTTT.

This sequence joins TRBV5-4 and TRBJ1-1; perhaps TRBD1 as D (5 bases). Germline V gives CDR1 SGHNT, CDR2 YYREEE (reference sequence). The CDR3 is made up of 13 amino acids. V lost 3 bases, J lost 10 bases, and 16 bases lay in between. The DNA of the CDR3 is TGTGCCAGCAGCTCGATTGACAGAGACGTAGCTTTCTTT. Protein: CASSSIDRDVAFF.

V is TRBV10-1 and J is TRBJ2-5; no firm D call. Germline CDR1 is WNHNN and CDR2 is SYGVQD (reference sequence). CDR3 length: 16 residues. V lost 4 bases and J 1 base, leaving 16 bases between the germline ends. CDR3 nucleotides: TGCGCCAGCAGTGTTCGGTCAAGTGAGCCCCAAGAGACCCAGTACTTC. Translating it yields CASSVRSSEPQETQYF.

The rearrangement uses TRBV6-2 or TRBV6-3 and TRBJ1-2; no reliable D call. The germline CDR1 and CDR2 sequences are MNHEY and SVGEGT. CDR3 length: 15 amino acids. V lost 3 bases and J 0 bases, leaving 11 bases between the germline ends. The CDR3 DNA reads TGTGCCAGCAGTTATCTAGGCCCGGCTAACTATGGCTACACCTTC. It encodes CASSYLGPANYGYTF.

The chain is built from TRBV25-1 and TRBJ1-2, with 7 bases identical to TRBD1. V lost 1 base, J lost 2 bases, and 4 bases stayed unmatched. CDR3 length: 15 residues. In germline, CDR1 is MGHDK, CDR2 SYGVNS. The CDR3 DNA reads as TGTGCCAGCAGTGAATTTACGGACAGGAACTATGGCTACACCTTC. It translates to CASSEFTDRNYGYTF.

The gene calls are TRBV9 and TRBJ1-2, with TRBD1 matching 10 bases. V dropped 3 bases and J dropped 0; count of bases not matched to a gene: 5. From germline, CDR1 is SGDLS and CDR2 YYNGEE. There are 16 residues in the CDR3. The CDR3 DNA reads as TGTGCCAGCAGCGCATGGGACAGGGGCACTAACTATGGCTACACCTTC. The encoded protein is CASSAWDRGTNYGYTF. Filled out from reference TRBV9 and TRBJ1-2, the complete variable domain reads DSGVTQTPKHLITATGQRVTLRCSPRSGDLSVYWYQQSLDQGLQFLIQYYNGEERAKGNILERFSAQQFPDLHSELNLSSLELGDSALYFCASSAWDRGTNYGYTFGSGTRLTVV.

The V gene is TRBV9, the J gene TRBJ2-7; possibly TRBD2 for D (5 bases). Between the trimmed V and J ends, which lost 5 bases and 8 bases, there was a span of 20 bases. The germline V gene encodes CDR1 SGDLS and CDR2 YYNGEE. The CDR3 extends over 14 amino acids. The CDR3 loop is CASSEGGEAWQQYF. DNA of the CDR3: TGTGCCAGCAGTGAAGGAGGTGAAGCTTGGCAGCAGTACTTC. The variable domain in full, completed from reference TRBV9 and TRBJ2-7, reads DSGVTQTPKHLITATGQRVTLRCSPRSGDLSVYWYQQSLDQGLQFLIQYYNGEERAKGNILERFSAQQFPDLHSELNLSSLELGDSALYFCASSEGGEAWQQYFGPGTRLTVT.

This chain joins TRBV29-1 and TRBJ2-7, with 10 bases that match TRBD1. Looked up from germline, CDR1 is SQVTM and CDR2 is ANQGSEA. The CDR3 contains 14 residues. Losses at the gene ends were 3 bases for V and 4 bases for J; bases not matched to a gene: 6. The DNA of the CDR3 is TGCAGCGTTGACGACTCGGGACAGGGGTACGAGCAGTACTTC. Translated: CSVDDSGQGYEQYF.

The chain couples TRBV9 to TRBJ2-1; D might be TRBD2 (6 bases). The V gene lost 0 bases and the J gene lost 8 bases, with 12 bases spanning the gap. The germline gives CDR1 SGDLS, CDR2 YYNGEE. This CDR3 has 14 residues. CDR3 DNA sequence: TGTGCCAGCAGCGTAGGTGGGGGGACGGATGAGCAGTTCTTC. Translating gives CASSVGGGTDEQFF.

The V call is TRBV3-1 (or the pseudogene TRBV3-2), the J call TRBJ1-1, with D unresolved. The CDR3 contains 13 residues. V was shortened by 1 base and J by 3 bases, with 6 bases between the two germline ends. The germline V gene encodes CDR1 LGHDT and CDR2 YNNKEL (reference sequence). Here the CDR3 reads CASSQAADTEAFF. CDR3 coding DNA: TGTGCCAGCAGCCAAGCAGCGGACACTGAAGCTTTCTTT.

The CDR3 nucleotides are TGTGCCAGCAGTTACCGGCTAGCGGGCGTTAATGAGCAGTTCTTC. It specifies CASSYRLAGVNEQFF. V and J are TRBV6-5 and TRBJ2-1; the match to TRBD2 covers 8 bases. Per germline, CDR1 MNHEY and CDR2 SVGAGI. This CDR3 comprises 15 residues. V shed 2 bases and J 7 bases; nucleotides not matched to a gene: 7.

The chain couples TRBV4-3 to TRBJ2-6; the match to TRBD1 covers 7 bases. After removal of 3 bases from V and 1 base from J, the junction contained 3 bases not matched to a gene. The CDR3 is 16 amino acids. Germline CDR1 reads LGHNA; CDR2 reads YSLEER. The CDR3 DNA follows: TGCGCCAGCAGCCAGACAGGGTTGTCTGGGGCCAACGTCCTGACTTTC. It specifies CASSQTGLSGANVLTF.

J is TRBJ1-2 and V is TRBV6-5; D is possibly TRBD1 (5 bases). The CDR3 totals 13 residues. CDR1 MNHEY and CDR2 SVGAGI come from the germline V gene. Deletions cut 5 bases from V and 6 bases from J, with 13 bases between. DNA of the CDR3: TGTGCCAGCAGTCCCCGGGACTCGGATGGCTACACCTTC. Its translation: CASSPRDSDGYTF.

This chain uses TRBV19 with TRBJ2-7; 11 bases match TRBD1. Germline CDR1 is LNHDA and CDR2 is SQIVND (reference sequence). The V segment lost 5 bases and the J segment 3 bases; nucleotides outside the gene matches: 3. This CDR3 is 14 amino acids long. DNA for the CDR3: TGTGCCAGTAGTCAGGGACAGGGGGACTACGAGCAGTACTTC. Residues: CASSQGQGDYEQYF.

The chain carries TRBV4-1 and TRBJ1-2; 8 nucleotides align to TRBD1. Germline V gives CDR1 MGHRA, CDR2 YSYEKL. The V and J ends lost 1 base and 2 bases, in that order; junction bases with no gene match: 0. The CDR3 is 14 amino acids. The CDR3 DNA reads TGCGCCAGCAGCCAAGGGACAGGGAACTATGGCTACACCTTC. Its protein is CASSQGTGNYGYTF.

The CDR3 sequence is CASSERLDRGSSPLHF. CDR3 in DNA: TGTGCCAGCAGCGAGAGGTTGGACAGAGGGTCTTCACCCCTCCACTTT. The chain is built from TRBV9 and TRBJ1-6; a possible D gene is TRBD1 (6 bases). The CDR3 spans 16 residues. Germline loops: CDR1 SGDLS, CDR2 YYNGEE. Trimming removed 3 bases from V and 9 bases from J, with 19 bases in between. Based on the CDR3 plus reference TRBV9 and TRBJ1-6, the full variable domain is DSGVTQTPKHLITATGQRVTLRCSPRSGDLSVYWYQQSLDQGLQFLIQYYNGEERAKGNILERFSAQQFPDLHSELNLSSLELGDSALYFCASSERLDRGSSPLHFGNGTRLTVT.

The chain uses TRBV6-5 and TRBJ1-6; 8 nucleotides line up with TRBD1. Germline V gene data show CDR1 as MNHEY and CDR2 as SVGAGI. V lost 0 bases to trimming and J lost 6 bases; unmatched junction nucleotides: 1. The CDR3 is made up of 15 amino acids. The CDR3 sequence is CASSYSTGGNSPLHF. In DNA form, the CDR3 reads TGTGCCAGCAGTTACTCCACAGGGGGTAATTCACCCCTCCACTTT.

V gene TRBV10-3 combines with J gene TRBJ2-7; D might be TRBD1 (6 bases). Germline V CDR1 and CDR2: ENHRY, SYGVKD. V dropped 8 bases and J dropped 2 bases, with 10 bases sitting between them. This CDR3 comprises 12 residues. CDR3 nucleotides: TGTGCCATCTCCCAGGGGCCCTACGAGCAGTACTTC. It is translated as CAISQGPYEQYF.

The J gene is TRBJ1-2, the V gene TRBV7-9; 7 bases map to TRBD1. CDR3 length: 15 amino acids. With 3 bases clipped from V and 4 bases from J, the junction kept 8 bases outside the gene matches. Per the germline V gene, CDR1 is SEHNR and CDR2 is FQNEAQ (reference sequence). The CDR3 DNA sequence: TGTGCCAGCAGCTTGGACAGGCTCCGGGGCTATGGCTACACCTTC. Amino acids: CASSLDRLRGYGYTF.

The chain recombines TRBV2 with TRBJ2-2; 7 bases align to TRBD2. This CDR3 is 13 amino acids long. CDR1 SNHLY and CDR2 FYNNEI come from the germline V gene. The ends lost 11 bases at V and 1 base at J; junction bases unmatched: 4. The CDR3 region is CAGRALNTGELFF. CDR3 nucleotide sequence: TGTGCCGGGAGGGCGCTGAACACCGGGGAGCTGTTTTTT.

J is TRBJ1-2 and V is TRBV19; TRBD1 matches 10 bases. V shed 5 bases and J 8 bases; nucleotides not matched to a gene: 14. The germline V gene encodes CDR1 LNHDA and CDR2 SQIVND (reference sequence). The CDR3 totals 16 residues. The CDR3, as DNA: TGTGCCAGTAGTCCCCTCCTCAGGACAGGGGGGGGAGGCTACACCTTC. Its translation is CASSPLLRTGGGGYTF.

V usage is TRBV4-1 and J usage is TRBJ1-4; a possible D gene is TRBD1 (6 bases). The CDR3 has 14 amino acids. V lost 8 bases to trimming and J lost 7 bases, with 17 bases between them. Per germline, CDR1 MGHRA and CDR2 YSYEKL. The chain's CDR3 is CASSIRDKREKLFF. CDR3 sequence (DNA): TGCGCCAGCTCTATCCGGGACAAACGTGAAAAACTGTTTTTT.

V and J are TRBV6-5 and TRBJ2-7, with D perhaps matching TRBD1 (5 bases). V lost 6 bases, J lost 6 bases, and 18 bases lay in between. From germline, CDR1 is MNHEY and CDR2 SVGAGI. This CDR3 spans 14 amino acids. The CDR3 sequence is CASRLDSLLPEQYF. The CDR3 DNA reads TGTGCCAGCAGGCTCGACAGCCTTCTTCCCGAGCAGTACTTC.